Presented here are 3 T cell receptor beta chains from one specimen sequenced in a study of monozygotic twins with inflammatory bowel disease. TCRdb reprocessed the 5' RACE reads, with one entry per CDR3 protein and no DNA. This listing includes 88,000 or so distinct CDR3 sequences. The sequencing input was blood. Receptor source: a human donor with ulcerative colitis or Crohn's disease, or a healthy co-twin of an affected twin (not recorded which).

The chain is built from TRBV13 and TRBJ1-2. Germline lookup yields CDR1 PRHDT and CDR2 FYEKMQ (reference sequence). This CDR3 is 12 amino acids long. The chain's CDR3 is CASSRTDYGYTF.

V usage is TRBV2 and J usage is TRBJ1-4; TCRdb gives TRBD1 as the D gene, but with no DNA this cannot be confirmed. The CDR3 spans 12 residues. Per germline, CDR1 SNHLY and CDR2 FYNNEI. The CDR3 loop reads CASTPDRPKLFF.

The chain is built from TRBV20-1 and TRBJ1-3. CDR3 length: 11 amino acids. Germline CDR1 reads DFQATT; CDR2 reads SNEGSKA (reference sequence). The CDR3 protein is CSAPNFDTIYF.